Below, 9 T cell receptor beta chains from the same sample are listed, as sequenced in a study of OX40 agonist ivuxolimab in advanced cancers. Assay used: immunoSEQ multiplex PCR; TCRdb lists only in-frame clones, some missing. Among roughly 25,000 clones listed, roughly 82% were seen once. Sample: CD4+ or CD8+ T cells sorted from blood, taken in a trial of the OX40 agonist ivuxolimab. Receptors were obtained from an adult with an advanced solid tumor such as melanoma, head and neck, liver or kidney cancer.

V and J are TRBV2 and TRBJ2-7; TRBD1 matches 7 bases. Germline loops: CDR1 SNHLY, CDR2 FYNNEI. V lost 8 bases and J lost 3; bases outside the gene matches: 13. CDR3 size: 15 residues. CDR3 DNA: TGTGCCAGCCTTTTTAACCGGGACAGAGACTACGAGCAGTACTTC. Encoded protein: CASLFNRDRDYEQYF.

The CDR3 nucleotides are TGCGCCAGCAGCCAAGGGTTAGGCAGGGGGATAAGGCAGCCCCAGCATTTT. It translates to CASSQGLGRGIRQPQHF. This chain joins TRBV4-1 and TRBJ1-5, with 7 positions matching TRBD1. V shed 1 base, J shed 7 bases, and the junction held 13 bases outside the gene matches. The CDR3 covers 17 residues. In germline, CDR1 is MGHRA, CDR2 YSYEKL.

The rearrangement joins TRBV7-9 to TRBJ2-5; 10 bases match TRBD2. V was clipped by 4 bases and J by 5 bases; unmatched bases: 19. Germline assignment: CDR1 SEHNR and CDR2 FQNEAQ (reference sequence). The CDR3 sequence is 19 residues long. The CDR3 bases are TGTGCCAGCAGCTCCCCCCAGGGGACTAGCGCGCGTCGGGGCGAGACCCAGTACTTC. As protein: CASSSPQGTSARRGETQYF.

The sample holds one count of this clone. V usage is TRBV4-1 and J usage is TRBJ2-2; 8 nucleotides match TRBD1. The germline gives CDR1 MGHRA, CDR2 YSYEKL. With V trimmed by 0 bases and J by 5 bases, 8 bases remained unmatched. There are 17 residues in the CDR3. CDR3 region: CASSQEVAGGGTGELFF. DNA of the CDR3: TGCGCCAGCAGCCAAGAAGTGGCAGGGGGCGGAACCGGGGAGCTGTTTTTT.

For the CDR3, the DNA is TGTGCCAGCAGCTTAGGCACGGACAGGGCCCATGGCTACACCTTC. It encodes CASSLGTDRAHGYTF. J is TRBJ1-2 and V is TRBV7-9; TRBD1 matches 8 bases. This CDR3 spans 15 amino acids. V trimming: 1 base; J trimming: 6 bases; junction bases outside the gene matches: 7. Germline V lookup: CDR1 SEHNR, CDR2 FQNEAQ (reference sequence).

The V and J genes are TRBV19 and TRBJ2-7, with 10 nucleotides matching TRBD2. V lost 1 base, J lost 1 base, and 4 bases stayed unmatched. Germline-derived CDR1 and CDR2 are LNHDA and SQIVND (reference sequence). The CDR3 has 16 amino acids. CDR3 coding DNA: TGTGCCAGTAGTATAGGGCTAGCGGGGGTATCCTACGAGCAGTACTTC. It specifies CASSIGLAGVSYEQYF. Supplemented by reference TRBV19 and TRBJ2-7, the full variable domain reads DGGITQSPKYLFRKEGQNVTLSCEQNLNHDAMYWYRQDPGQGLRLIYYSQIVNDFQKGDIAEGYSVSREKKESFPLTVTSAQKNPTAFYLCASSIGLAGVSYEQYFGPGTRLTVT.

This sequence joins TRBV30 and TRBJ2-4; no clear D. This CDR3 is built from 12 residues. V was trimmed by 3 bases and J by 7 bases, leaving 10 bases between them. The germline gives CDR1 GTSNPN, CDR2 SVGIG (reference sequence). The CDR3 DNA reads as TGTGCCTGGAGCGGCGACGGGAACATTCAGTACTTC. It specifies CAWSGDGNIQYF.

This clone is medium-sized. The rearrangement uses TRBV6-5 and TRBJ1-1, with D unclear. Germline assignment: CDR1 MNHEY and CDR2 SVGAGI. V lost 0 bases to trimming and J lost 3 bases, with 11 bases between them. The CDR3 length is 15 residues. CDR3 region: CASSYSMGRYTEAFF. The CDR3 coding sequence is TGTGCCAGCAGTTACTCGATGGGCAGATACACTGAAGCTTTCTTT.

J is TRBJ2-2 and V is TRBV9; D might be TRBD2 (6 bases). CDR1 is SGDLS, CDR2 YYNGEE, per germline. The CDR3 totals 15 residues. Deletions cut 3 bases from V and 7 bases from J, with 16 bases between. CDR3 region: CASSAEGTFIGELFF. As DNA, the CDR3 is TGTGCCAGCAGCGCGGAGGGGACCTTTATCGGGGAGCTGTTTTTT.